Below are 32 T cell receptor beta chains sequenced from a single sample in a study of technical replicates of blood from a few donors. The repertoire was sequenced with immunoSEQ multiplex PCR; TCRdb's copy has only in-frame clones and lacks some. The table has approximately 13,000 clones, over 80% seen once. Sequencing was performed on PBMCs. The receptors originated from a human donor in good health.

The chain has TRBV28 and TRBJ2-7; perhaps TRBD2 as D (5 bases). Deletions cut 1 base from V and 5 bases from J, with 15 bases between. Germline V gives CDR1 MDHEN, CDR2 SYDVKM. The CDR3 is 15 residues long. CDR3 sequence (DNA): TGTGCCAGCAGTTTATCACCGGGGTTTCAAGACGAGCAGTACTTC. Encoded protein: CASSLSPGFQDEQYF. The complete variable domain, with remaining parts taken from reference TRBV28 and TRBJ2-7, reads DVKVTQSSRYLVKRTGEKVFLECVQDMDHENMFWYRQDPGLGLRLIYFSYDVKMKEKGDIPEGYSVSREKKERFSLILESASTNQTSMYLCASSLSPGFQDEQYFGPGTRLTVT.

The gene calls are TRBV10-2 and TRBJ2-2, with 7 bases aligning to TRBD1. The CDR3 runs to 15 residues. Germline values: CDR1 WSHSY, CDR2 SAAADI. V shed 2 bases and J 6 bases; nucleotides not matched to a gene: 6. CDR3 protein: CASSEDRVVPGELFF. The CDR3 coding sequence is TGCGCCAGCAGTGAGGACAGGGTGGTACCCGGGGAGCTGTTTTTT.

V is TRBV5-6 and J is TRBJ1-2; 8 positions match TRBD1. The length of the CDR3 is 15 residues. Germline CDR1 and CDR2: SGHDT and YYEEEE. V gave up 5 bases and J gave up 4 bases; unmatched junction bases: 10. CDR3: CASSPDRGQTYGYTF. DNA for the CDR3: TGTGCCAGCAGTCCCGACAGGGGACAAACCTATGGCTACACCTTC.

The genes are TRBV29-1 and TRBJ2-5, with 7 bases fitting TRBD1. The V gene end was trimmed by 4 bases and the J gene end by 2 bases; junction bases not matched to a gene: 4. Germline CDR1 is SQVTM and CDR2 is ANQGSEA. This CDR3 is 13 amino acids long. The CDR3 loop reads CSVGQGVQETQYF. CDR3 in DNA: TGCAGCGTTGGTCAGGGGGTACAAGAGACCCAGTACTTC.

The chain is built from TRBV6-1 and TRBJ1-2; D call uncertain. Trimming removed 2 bases from V and 13 bases from J, with 11 bases in between. The CDR3 is 11 amino acids. Germline values: CDR1 MNHNS, CDR2 SASEGT. The CDR3 region has the DNA TGTGCCAGCAGTGAATGGGTAAGAGGCACCTTC. It is translated as CASSEWVRGTF.

V and J are TRBV10-3 and TRBJ2-1; D possibly corresponds to TRBD2 (6 bases). The CDR3 contains 14 residues. V was pared by 2 bases and J by 8 bases, with 13 bases between. Looked up from germline, CDR1 is ENHRY and CDR2 is SYGVKD. The CDR3 loop reads CAISEREFFHEQFF. CDR3 in DNA: TGTGCCATCAGTGAGCGGGAGTTCTTCCATGAGCAGTTCTTC.

This chain connects TRBV6-4 to TRBJ1-4; D possibly corresponds to TRBD1 (6 bases). Germline CDR1 and CDR2: MRHNA and SNTAGT. CDR3 size: 14 residues. Trimming took off 2 bases at V and 4 bases at J, with 8 bases between the two ends. CDR3 sequence (DNA): TGTGCCAGCAGTGACCGGGACATTAATGAAAAACTGTTTTTT. This sequence encodes CASSDRDINEKLFF.

The V call is TRBV5-1, the J call TRBJ2-7; weak D call: TRBD1 (5 bases). Trimming removed 3 bases at V and 4 bases at J, with 14 bases between. This CDR3 is built from 14 residues. The germline CDR1 and CDR2 sequences are SGHRS and YFSETQ. This CDR3 is CASSSYRPSYEQYF. The CDR3 region has the DNA TGCGCCAGCAGCTCCTACAGGCCCTCTTACGAGCAGTACTTC.

The J gene is TRBJ2-1, the V gene TRBV5-4; possibly TRBD2 for D (6 bases). V was cut by 0 bases and J by 9 bases, with 19 bases left in between. Germline V lookup: CDR1 SGHNT, CDR2 YYREEE (reference sequence). The CDR3 is made up of 16 amino acids. CDR3 sequence reads: CASSLGRETIEGEQFF. As DNA, the CDR3 is TGTGCCAGCAGCTTGGGTCGGGAGACGATTGAGGGTGAGCAGTTCTTC. The complete variable domain, with remaining parts taken from reference TRBV5-4 and TRBJ2-1, reads ETGVTQSPTHLIKTRGQQVTLRCSSQSGHNTVSWYQQALGQGPQFIFQYYREEENGRGNFPPRFSGLQFPNYSSELNVNALELDDSALYLCASSLGRETIEGEQFFGPGTRLTVL.

V is TRBV7-9 and J is TRBJ1-1, with a weak D call TRBD1 (6 bases). There are 15 residues in the CDR3. In germline, CDR1 is SEHNR, CDR2 FQNEAQ (reference sequence). Trimming took 5 bases from V and 1 from J, leaving 14 bases between them. The DNA of the CDR3 is TGTGCCAGCAGCGTACTGGACAGCTCGAACACTGAAGCTTTCTTT. It specifies CASSVLDSSNTEAFF.

The chain carries TRBV28 and TRBJ2-7; 10 bases are a match to TRBD2. With V trimmed by 3 bases and J by 3 bases, 2 bases remained unmatched. Germline CDR1 is MDHEN and CDR2 is SYDVKM. The CDR3 length is 14 residues. The CDR3 region is CASSFLAGGYEQYF. The DNA for the CDR3 is TGTGCCAGCAGTTTTTTAGCGGGAGGCTACGAGCAGTACTTC. Together with reference TRBV28 and TRBJ2-7, the CDR3 gives the full variable domain: DVKVTQSSRYLVKRTGEKVFLECVQDMDHENMFWYRQDPGLGLRLIYFSYDVKMKEKGDIPEGYSVSREKKERFSLILESASTNQTSMYLCASSFLAGGYEQYFGPGTRLTVT.

This chain joins TRBV27 and TRBJ2-7; 9 bases match TRBD1. The V gene end was trimmed by 5 bases and the J gene end by 4 bases; junction bases not matched to a gene: 9. The CDR3 is 15 amino acids. From germline, CDR1 is MNHEY and CDR2 SMNVEV (reference sequence). Written as DNA, the CDR3 is TGTGCCAGCAGTCCCCGGGGACAGGGAGAATACGAGCAGTACTTC. Its protein product is CASSPRGQGEYEQYF.

The chain recombines TRBV6-5 with TRBJ2-5; 8 bases align to TRBD2. The germline V gene has CDR1 MNHEY and CDR2 SVGAGI. The CDR3 spans 14 residues. The V and J ends lost 6 bases and 1 base, in that order; junction bases with no gene match: 4. This CDR3 is CASSPGTSQETQYF. The CDR3 nucleotides are TGTGCCAGCAGCCCCGGGACTAGCCAAGAGACCCAGTACTTC.

The chain has TRBV11-2 and TRBJ2-3; D call uncertain. There are 13 residues in the CDR3. Germline CDR1 is SGHAT and CDR2 is FQNNGV. V was shortened by 3 bases and J by 4 bases, with 8 bases between the two germline ends. CDR3 sequence (DNA): TGTGCCAGCAGCTTCTCTTCCGCAGATACGCAGTATTTT. Its translation is CASSFSSADTQYF. Full variable domain (missing parts from reference TRBV11-2 and TRBJ2-3): EAGVAQSPRYKIIEKRQSVAFWCNPISGHATLYWYQQILGQGPKLLIQFQNNGVVDDSQLPKDRFSAERLKGVDSTLKIQPAKLEDSAVYLCASSFSSADTQYFGPGTRLTVL.

The CDR3 loop reads CAWSNLAGLQYF. The CDR3 bases are TGTGCCTGGAGTAATTTAGCGGGGTTGCAGTATTTT. The chain joins TRBV30 to TRBJ2-3, with TRBD2 matching 8 bases. V was clipped by 2 bases and J by 11 bases; unmatched bases: 6. Germline CDR1 and CDR2: GTSNPN and SVGIG (reference sequence). The CDR3 has 12 residues.

This clone turned up a few times. The CDR3 nucleotides read TGTGCCAGAAGCCCGACAGGGAAAGGCTACACCTTC. This codes for CARSPTGKGYTF. V gene TRBV5-3 combines with J gene TRBJ1-2, with TRBD1 identical over 7 bases. TRBV5-3 carries the ORF label, with uncertain function. V gave up 4 bases and J gave up 8 bases; unmatched junction bases: 5. This CDR3 region has 12 residues.

This sequence joins TRBV11-2 and TRBJ2-7; TRBD2 aligns across 12 bases. This CDR3 contains 19 residues. Germline CDR1 is SGHAT and CDR2 is FQNNGV. With V trimmed by 4 bases and J by 4 bases, 17 bases remained unmatched. CDR3 DNA sequence: TGTGCCAGCAGCTCCCTTCGGGCTAGCGGGAGGGCCTTACCGTACGAGCAGTACTTC. Protein: CASSSLRASGRALPYEQYF. Variable domain in full (rest from reference TRBV11-2 and TRBJ2-7): EAGVAQSPRYKIIEKRQSVAFWCNPISGHATLYWYQQILGQGPKLLIQFQNNGVVDDSQLPKDRFSAERLKGVDSTLKIQPAKLEDSAVYLCASSSLRASGRALPYEQYFGPGTRLTVT.

This clone was counted once. The chain uses TRBV5-1 and TRBJ2-7, with 9 bases matching TRBD2. J gave up 0 bases and V 8 bases, and 3 bases lay outside the gene matches. CDR1 is SGHRS and CDR2 is YFSETQ in the germline V gene. This CDR3 has 13 amino acids. The CDR3 region has the DNA TGCGCCAGTAATAGCGGGAGCTCCTACGAGCAGTACTTC. Its translation: CASNSGSSYEQYF.

This chain joins TRBV29-1 and TRBJ2-3, with TRBD2 matching over 8 bases. Trimming took 4 bases from V and 2 from J; bases not matched to a gene: 17. CDR3 length: 18 amino acids. Germline CDR1 and CDR2: SQVTM and ANQGSEA. The CDR3 sequence is CSVVQGWTSRSPTDTQYF. The CDR3 DNA is TGCAGCGTTGTTCAGGGCTGGACTAGCCGAAGCCCCACAGATACGCAGTATTTT.

The chain uses TRBV5-1 and TRBJ1-1; 7 positions agree with TRBD1. The CDR3 is 15 residues long. Germline V CDR1 and CDR2: SGHRS, YFSETQ. J lost 0 bases, V lost 2 bases, and 4 bases had no gene match. The CDR3 sequence: CASSLTGTVNTEAFF. CDR3 sequence (DNA): TGCGCCAGCAGCTTAACCGGGACAGTGAACACTGAAGCTTTCTTT.

CDR3 nucleotide sequence: TGCGCCAGCAGCACCGGTGCGGGTCGTGGAACTGAAGCTTTCTTT. Protein sequence: CASSTGAGRGTEAFF. The chain combines TRBV5-1 with TRBJ1-1; D call uncertain. The CDR3 is 15 amino acids. Per germline, CDR1 SGHRS and CDR2 YFSETQ. Trimming shortened V by 4 bases and J by 5 bases, and 18 bases separated the two germline ends.

There are a few counts of this clone. This chain joins TRBV7-6 and TRBJ2-7, with TRBD1 as a possible D gene (6 bases). This CDR3 has 15 amino acids. V lost 5 bases and J lost 3, with 17 bases in between. Per germline, CDR1 SGHVS and CDR2 FNYEAQ. CDR3 region: CASSPIGTPDYEQYF. The CDR3 nucleotides are TGTGCCAGCAGCCCGATCGGGACACCAGACTACGAGCAGTACTTC.

CDR3 region: CASSFPTSGRETQYF. The CDR3 region has the DNA TGTGCCAGCAGCTTTCCGACTAGCGGGAGGGAGACCCAGTACTTC. The rearrangement joins TRBV5-4 to TRBJ2-5; TRBD2 matches at 13 bases. The V gene end was trimmed by 2 bases and the J gene end by 5 bases; junction bases not matched to a gene: 3. Germline loops: CDR1 SGHNT, CDR2 YYREEE (reference sequence). The CDR3 runs 15 residues.

The chain joins TRBV15 to TRBJ1-4; a possible D gene is TRBD1 (5 bases). The V end lost 0 bases, the J end lost 5 bases, and 13 bases lay between the germline ends. The CDR3 runs to 16 residues. Germline V gene sequence: CDR1 LNHNV, CDR2 YYDKDF (reference sequence). CDR3 in amino acids: CATSREYTRQNEKLFF. The CDR3 DNA reads as TGTGCCACCAGCAGAGAATACACAAGACAGAATGAAAAACTGTTTTTT.

This clone was detected only once. This chain connects TRBV27 to TRBJ2-5; 9 bases align to TRBD1. Germline loops: CDR1 MNHEY, CDR2 SMNVEV (reference sequence). The V gene end was trimmed by 5 bases and the J gene end by 9 bases; junction bases not matched to a gene: 10. This CDR3 is built from 14 residues. The CDR3: CASSGGQGLEAQYF. CDR3 bases: TGTGCCAGCAGTGGGGGACAGGGACTTGAGGCCCAGTACTTC.

This clone occurred a few times. DNA for the CDR3: TGTGCCAGCAGTGCCACCGGGACAGGGGTATACGAGCAGTACTTC. This translates into CASSATGTGVYEQYF. The rearrangement links TRBV2 to TRBJ2-7; 10 bases match TRBD1. CDR1 and CDR2 from the germline V gene are SNHLY and FYNNEI. The CDR3 loop spans 15 amino acids. Trimming removed 4 bases from V and 4 bases from J; junction bases left unmatched: 7.

The rearrangement uses TRBV6-5 and TRBJ2-1; 11 bases fit TRBD2. V gave up 4 bases and J gave up 5 bases; unmatched junction bases: 4. The CDR3 is 15 residues long. Germline assignment: CDR1 MNHEY and CDR2 SVGAGI. In DNA, the CDR3 is TGTGCCAGCAGTTTTGGACTAGCGGGTGACAATGAGCAGTTCTTC. Its translation: CASSFGLAGDNEQFF.

J is TRBJ2-3 and V is TRBV7-9; D possibly corresponds to TRBD2 (5 bases). Trimming took off 1 base at V and 1 base at J, with 15 bases between the two ends. The CDR3 spans 17 residues. Germline CDR1 SEHNR, CDR2 FQNEAQ (reference sequence). Here the CDR3 reads CASSLVVRERGTDTQYF. CDR3 nucleotide sequence: TGTGCCAGCAGCTTAGTGGTAAGGGAGAGGGGCACAGATACGCAGTATTTT.

The V call is TRBV6-4, the J call TRBJ2-7; 8 nucleotides line up with TRBD2. The CDR3 is 15 residues long. After removal of 7 bases from V and 2 bases from J, the junction contained 10 bases not matched to a gene. Germline CDR1 and CDR2: MRHNA and SNTAGT. CDR3 in amino acids: CASTRLAPVTYEQYF. The CDR3 DNA follows: TGTGCCAGCACAAGACTAGCGCCCGTGACCTACGAGCAGTACTTC.

This chain uses TRBV5-5 with TRBJ2-1; 11 bases are a match to TRBD2. This CDR3 region has 15 residues. V was clipped by 6 bases and J by 4 bases; unmatched bases: 6. CDR1 and CDR2 (germline): SGHKS, YYEKEE (reference sequence). CDR3 DNA: TGTGCCAGCAACCCGGGACTAGCGGTATACAATGAGCAGTTCTTC. Amino acids: CASNPGLAVYNEQFF.

This clone was seen once. The gene calls are TRBV2 and TRBJ2-7, with D unresolved. The CDR3 length is 13 residues. V lost 2 bases and J 2 bases, leaving 7 bases between the germline ends. Germline CDR1 is SNHLY and CDR2 is FYNNEI. The CDR3 bases are TGTGCCAGCAGTGAATCCACGGCCTACGAGCAGTACTTC. This codes for CASSESTAYEQYF.

The chain has TRBV7-5 and TRBJ2-5; no DNA check was done on the table's D call, TRBD1. TRBV7-5 corresponds to a pseudogene. The CDR3 is 18 amino acids. Here the CDR3 DNA reads TGTGTCAGAAGCTCAACCCTCCCGACAGGGGGAGGTCAAGAGACCCAGTACTTC. Translation: CVRSSTLPTGGGQETQYF.